In this sample, the clone carrying this T cell receptor beta chain turned up many times. TCR beta CDR3 sequences were amplified from RNA transcripts. During a first-round RT-PCR of the TCR CDR3, the HTBI primer set was used. MiXCR, applied by TCRdb to the multiplex PCR reads, yields one record per CDR3 protein. The repertoire holds about 380,000 distinct CDR3 sequences, with more than 11% as singletons. This sample is part of a study of T cells in Graves' hyperthyroidism and ophthalmopathy. Trimming removed 3 bases at V and 6 bases at J, with 2 bases between. This CDR3 comprises 11 residues. The germline V gene encodes CDR1 SGHNT and CDR2 YENEEA. Exclusions: uncontrolled infection, other autoimmune disease, pregnancy, lactation.

This TCR derives from a woman between 55 and 75 years old with Graves' hyperthyroidism. Input material: blood. The chain has TRBV11-3 and TRBJ1-4; D is uncertain. CDR3 sequence reads: CASSFHEKLFF. CDR3 DNA sequence: TGTGCCAGCAGCTTTCATGAAAAACTGTTTTTT.